This T cell receptor (beta chain) was captured by sequencing in a study of shared clonotypes between healthy human individuals. Findings and caveats of the study: The generation probabilities recorded for non-shared clonotypes fell below those of clonotypes shared by all four donors. Some naive CD4 clonotypes, around 4.7%, turned up in common across several donors.

Donors comprised healthy HIV-negative adults lacking recent acute infections or vaccinations. The sorted-subset replicate PCRs were given about 200 ng DNA, which is 30,000 or so T cell genomes. Sequenced by immunoSEQ multiplex PCR; TCRdb stores in-frame clones only, minus some. The data hold 300,000 or so clones, with around two thirds observed a single time. This CDR3 has 18 amino acids. V lost 3 bases and J lost 1; bases outside the gene matches: 9. Germline V gives CDR1 SGHKS, CDR2 YYEKEE (reference sequence). As for this clone: Its antigen is as yet unknown.

The TCR sequence derives from a man aged 25-45 years in good health. The specimen sequenced was memory CD4+ T cells sorted from blood. Subset in this sample: CD45RA-negative fraction. The chain carries TRBV5-5 and TRBJ2-3, with 12 bases fitting TRBD2. The CDR3 protein is CASSSGTSGPLGTDTQYF. For the CDR3, the DNA is TGTGCCAGCAGCTCCGGGACTAGCGGGCCTCTGGGCACAGATACGCAGTATTTT. Complete variable domain (other parts from reference TRBV5-5 and TRBJ2-3): DAGVTQSPTHLIKTRGQQVTLRCSPISGHKSVSWYQQVLGQGPQFIFQYYEKEERGRGNFPDRFSARQFPNYSSELNVNALLLGDSALYLCASSSGTSGPLGTDTQYFGPGTRLTVL.